Given below is one T cell receptor beta chain in context. In the original workflow: Amplification from reference gene primers served as the basis for estimated nucleated cell counts. TCRdb's table, derived via immunoSEQ multiplex PCR, lists solely in-frame clones and lacks some. D and trimming were read from the DNA, whereas the V and J calls and clone size are those reported in that table. Of around 180,000 clones in the sample, more than 65% are singletons; the top ten hold roughly a tenth. Germline V gives CDR1 MDHEN, CDR2 SYDVKM. With 4 bases clipped from V and 7 bases from J, the junction kept 7 bases outside the gene matches. This CDR3 has 14 amino acids. The data are from a study of blood T cell repertoires in COVID-19.

Sequencing input: peripheral blood. The rearrangement joins TRBV28 to TRBJ1-5, with TRBD1 identical over 7 bases. The TCR comes from a woman of 80 years or more with active or convalescent COVID-19. The chain's CDR3 is CASSSSTGFQPQHF. CDR3 DNA sequence: TGTGCCAGCAGTTCCTCGACAGGGTTCCAGCCCCAGCATTTT. The variable domain in full, completed from reference TRBV28 and TRBJ1-5, reads DVKVTQSSRYLVKRTGEKVFLECVQDMDHENMFWYRQDPGLGLRLIYFSYDVKMKEKGDIPEGYSVSREKKERFSLILESASTNQTSMYLCASSSSTGFQPQHFGDGTRLSIL.